Listed below are T cell receptor beta chains from one sample, sequenced in a study of Graves' ophthalmopathy and Graves' hyperthyroidism. MiXCR, applied by TCRdb to the multiplex PCR reads, yields one record per CDR3 protein. The sample holds under 800,000 distinct CDR3 sequences, approximately 21% seen once. Sequencing used peripheral blood. The receptors here all came from a woman between 18 and 30 years old with stable Graves' hyperthyroidism. Some clones in this sample may be carry-over from other donors' samples. Both conserved end residues are part of each CDR3. D genes are given only for firm matches. Rows may omit the clone size; those that give it use once, few, many or a size class.

CDR3 length: 19
J gene: TRBJ1-2
D gene: TRBD1
clone size: many
V gene: TRBV6-4
CDR3 DNA: TGTGCCAGCAGTGATTCGGACCGGGACAGGGCCATTTTCGGCTATGGCTACACCTTC
CDR3 protein: CASSDSDRDRAIFGYGYTF

CDR3 length: 15
J gene: TRBJ2-7
D gene: -
clone size: few
V gene: TRBV7-2
CDR3 DNA: TGTGCCAGCGGACCGGCGCTAGTACCCTACTACGAGCAGTACTTC
CDR3 protein: CASGPALVPYYEQYF

CDR3 length: 14
J gene: TRBJ2-7
D gene: -
clone size: many
V gene: TRBV7-2
CDR3 DNA: TGTGCCAGCAGCTTAGGGCTGTCCACCGACGAGCAGTACTTC
CDR3 protein: CASSLGLSTDEQYF

CDR3 length: 14
J gene: TRBJ1-2
D gene: TRBD1
clone size: many
V gene: TRBV2
CDR3 DNA: TGTGCCAGCAGTGAACGAGGGGGCGTCTATGGCTACACCTTC
CDR3 protein: CASSERGGVYGYTF

CDR3 length: 15
J gene: TRBJ2-5
D gene: -
clone size: many
V gene: TRBV2
CDR3 DNA: TGTGCCAGCAGTGTTCAGACAGGGACTTCAGAGACCCAGTACTTC
CDR3 protein: CASSVQTGTSETQYF

CDR3 length: 15
J gene: TRBJ1-1
D gene: TRBD1
clone size: many
V gene: TRBV19
CDR3 DNA: TGTGCCAGTAGCCACAGGGGGAATAGGGACACTGAAGCTTTCTTT
CDR3 protein: CASSHRGNRDTEAFF

CDR3 length: 14
J gene: TRBJ2-5
D gene: -
clone size: many
V gene: TRBV24-1
CDR3 DNA: TGTGCCACCAGTGATACCCTATTGAGAGAGACCCAGTACTTC
CDR3 protein: CATSDTLLRETQYF

CDR3 length: 16
J gene: TRBJ2-7
D gene: -
clone size: many
V gene: TRBV7-8
CDR3 DNA: TGTGCCAGCAGCTTCCCCCGGGCGGGGAGCTCCTACGAGCAGTACTTC
CDR3 protein: CASSFPRAGSSYEQYF

CDR3 length: 11
J gene: TRBJ2-6
D gene: -
clone size: few
V gene: TRBV2
CDR3 DNA: TGTGCCAAGGCGGGCGACAACGTCCTGACTTTC
CDR3 protein: CAKAGDNVLTF

CDR3 length: 16
J gene: TRBJ2-7
D gene: -
clone size: few
V gene: TRBV7-9
CDR3 DNA: TGTGCCAGCAGCGCCAGGGGGACTTCCAGCTCCTACGAGCAGTACTTC
CDR3 protein: CASSARGTSSSYEQYF

CDR3 length: 17
J gene: TRBJ2-2
D gene: TRBD2
clone size: many
V gene: TRBV5-1
CDR3 DNA: TGCGCCAGCAGCTTGAACGGGGGGGCTTCGAACACCGGGGAGCTGTTTTTT
CDR3 protein: CASSLNGGASNTGELFF

CDR3 length: 14
J gene: TRBJ2-7
D gene: -
clone size: many
V gene: TRBV6-1
CDR3 DNA: TGTGCCAGCAGCCCCCAGGGGTTACGCTACGAGCAGTACTTC
CDR3 protein: CASSPQGLRYEQYF

CDR3 length: 16
J gene: TRBJ1-5
D gene: -
clone size: few
V gene: TRBV24-1
CDR3 DNA: TGTGCCACCAGTGATTCGGGCGGCTATAGCAATCAGCCCCAGCATTTT
CDR3 protein: CATSDSGGYSNQPQHF

CDR3 length: 17
J gene: TRBJ2-7
D gene: TRBD2
clone size: -
V gene: TRBV11-1
CDR3 DNA: TGTGCCAGCAGCGAGCCTAGCGGGAGGGAATTCTCCTACGAGCAGTACTTC
CDR3 protein: CASSEPSGREFSYEQYF

CDR3 length: 12
J gene: TRBJ2-7
D gene: TRBD2
clone size: many
V gene: TRBV6-2/TRBV6-3
CDR3 DNA: TGTGCCTGGACTAGCGGACTGTACGAGCAGTACTTC
CDR3 protein: CAWTSGLYEQYF

CDR3 length: 15
J gene: TRBJ2-7
D gene: TRBD2
clone size: many
V gene: TRBV7-2
CDR3 DNA: TGTGCCAGCAGCCAAACTAGCGGGGGGTTCTACGAGCAGTACTTC
CDR3 protein: CASSQTSGGFYEQYF

CDR3 length: 14
J gene: TRBJ1-5
D gene: -
clone size: many
V gene: TRBV12-3/TRBV12-4
CDR3 DNA: TGTGCCAGCAGTTTGGCAGGGGCAAATCAGCCCCAGCATTTT
CDR3 protein: CASSLAGANQPQHF

CDR3 length: 15
J gene: TRBJ2-7
D gene: TRBD2
clone size: -
V gene: TRBV7-6
CDR3 DNA: TGTGCCAGCAGCCTTAGCGGGAGTAGTTCCTACGAGCAGTACTTC
CDR3 protein: CASSLSGSSSYEQYF

CDR3 length: 17
J gene: TRBJ1-5
D gene: TRBD1
clone size: many
V gene: TRBV27
CDR3 DNA: TGTGCCAGCAGTAGTCGAGTTCAGGAGGGGGCAGATCAGCCCCAGCATTTT
CDR3 protein: CASSSRVQEGADQPQHF

CDR3 length: 15
J gene: TRBJ2-7
D gene: TRBD2
clone size: -
V gene: TRBV27
CDR3 DNA: TGTGCCAGCAGTCCTACTAGCGGGGGGGCGTTGGAGCAGTACTTC
CDR3 protein: CASSPTSGGALEQYF

CDR3 length: 14
J gene: TRBJ1-5
D gene: -
clone size: few
V gene: TRBV15
CDR3 DNA: TGTGCCACCAGCAGAGATTTAGGGGCCCAGCCCCAGCATTTT
CDR3 protein: CATSRDLGAQPQHF

CDR3 length: 17
J gene: TRBJ1-6
D gene: TRBD1
clone size: -
V gene: TRBV7-9
CDR3 DNA: TGTGCCAGCAGCATCCTGCGACAGGGGGCCTATAATTCACCCCTCCACTTT
CDR3 protein: CASSILRQGAYNSPLHF

CDR3 length: 15
J gene: TRBJ2-7
D gene: TRBD2
clone size: many
V gene: TRBV6-1
CDR3 DNA: TGTGCCAGCAGTCCCCTGATGACTAGCGCGGGCGAGCAGTACTTC
CDR3 protein: CASSPLMTSAGEQYF

CDR3 length: 14
J gene: TRBJ2-7
D gene: TRBD1
clone size: few
V gene: TRBV20-1
CDR3 DNA: TGCAGTGCCCCCCCCCCGGACAGGGCCTACGAGCAGTACTTC
CDR3 protein: CSAPPPDRAYEQYF

CDR3 length: 13
J gene: TRBJ1-3
D gene: -
clone size: many
V gene: TRBV12-5
CDR3 DNA: TGTGCTAGTGGCCCCTCGGCCGGAAACACCATATATTTT
CDR3 protein: CASGPSAGNTIYF

CDR3 length: 11
J gene: TRBJ1-1
D gene: -
clone size: many
V gene: TRBV25-1
CDR3 DNA: TGTGCCAGCACGTCGTACACTGAAGCTTTCTTT
CDR3 protein: CASTSYTEAFF

CDR3 length: 13
J gene: TRBJ1-1
D gene: -
clone size: many
V gene: TRBV25-1
CDR3 DNA: TGTGCCAGCAGCGCTAATGGGGACACTGAAGCTTTCTTT
CDR3 protein: CASSANGDTEAFF

CDR3 length: 12
J gene: TRBJ2-7
D gene: -
clone size: few
V gene: TRBV12-3/TRBV12-4
CDR3 DNA: TGTGCCAGCAGTCTAGTTATCGACGAGCAGTACTTC
CDR3 protein: CASSLVIDEQYF

CDR3 length: 14
J gene: TRBJ1-2
D gene: TRBD1
clone size: -
V gene: TRBV27
CDR3 DNA: TGTGCCAGCAGCCGGGACAGGGGCTACTATGGCTACACCTTC
CDR3 protein: CASSRDRGYYGYTF

CDR3 length: 13
J gene: TRBJ1-5
D gene: -
clone size: many
V gene: TRBV11-2
CDR3 DNA: TGTGCCAGCAGCTTAGCGAGCAATCAGCCCCAGCATTTT
CDR3 protein: CASSLASNQPQHF

CDR3 length: 14
J gene: TRBJ2-7
D gene: -
clone size: -
V gene: TRBV28
CDR3 DNA: TGTGCCAGCAGACTACGGACGGTCTCCTACGAGCAGTACTTC
CDR3 protein: CASRLRTVSYEQYF

CDR3 length: 17
J gene: TRBJ2-3
D gene: TRBD2
clone size: once
V gene: TRBV11-2
CDR3 DNA: TGTGCCAGCAGCCCCTATTCTAGCGGGGGGTACACAGATACGCAGTATTTT
CDR3 protein: CASSPYSSGGYTDTQYF

CDR3 length: 16
J gene: TRBJ2-7
D gene: TRBD1
clone size: -
V gene: TRBV13
CDR3 DNA: TGTGCCAGCAGCTTAGGCCGCACAGGGGTATACTACGAGCAGTACTTC
CDR3 protein: CASSLGRTGVYYEQYF

CDR3 length: 15
J gene: TRBJ2-5
D gene: -
clone size: few
V gene: TRBV7-9
CDR3 DNA: TGTGCCAGCAGCTCATTCGACGCCGTCGGGGAGACCCAGTACTTC
CDR3 protein: CASSSFDAVGETQYF

CDR3 length: 14
J gene: TRBJ1-3
D gene: -
clone size: many
V gene: TRBV20-1
CDR3 DNA: TGCAGTGCTAGAGTCCCGACAAGTGGAAACACCATATATTTT
CDR3 protein: CSARVPTSGNTIYF

CDR3 length: 13
J gene: TRBJ2-7
D gene: -
clone size: -
V gene: TRBV7-9
CDR3 DNA: TGTGCCAGCAGCTTAAACAGGGAGGCCGAGCAGTACTTC
CDR3 protein: CASSLNREAEQYF

CDR3 length: 15
J gene: TRBJ1-2
D gene: TRBD1
clone size: -
V gene: TRBV27
CDR3 DNA: TGTGCCAGCAGCTTATTGGGCTCAGGGGGGACAGCCCCGAGCTTC
CDR3 protein: CASSLLGSGGTAPSF

CDR3 length: 11
J gene: TRBJ2-5
D gene: -
clone size: many
V gene: TRBV2
CDR3 DNA: TGTGCCAGCAGGGGTCCAGAGACCCAGTACTTC
CDR3 protein: CASRGPETQYF